Listed below are T cell receptor beta chains from one sample, sequenced in a study of control samples from healthy donors and cancer patients. The protocol was immunoSEQ multiplex PCR, while the TCRdb copy is restricted to in-frame clones and leaves out a portion. The profile shows 150,000 to 200,000 clones, 91% of them singletons. Sequenced sample: blood. Every receptor here comes from a woman in her twenties or thirties in good health. Both conserved end residues are part of each CDR3. A D gene is named only where the DNA matches it firmly. Clone size, where shown, is once, few, many, or a class for clones that have expanded.

d_call: TRBD1
clone_size: -
v_call: TRBV3-1/TRBV3-2
j_call: TRBJ1-4
cdr3_nt: TGTGCCAGCAGCCAAGGGACAGGGGTTGGGGATGAAAAACTGTTTTTT
cdr3_aa: CASSQGTGVGDEKLFF

d_call: TRBD1
clone_size: -
v_call: TRBV7-3
j_call: TRBJ1-2
cdr3_nt: TGTGCCAGCAGCTTAAGAGGGGGCGGCAACTATGGCTACACCTTC
cdr3_aa: CASSLRGGGNYGYTF

d_call: TRBD2
clone_size: -
v_call: TRBV3-1/TRBV3-2
j_call: TRBJ2-5
cdr3_nt: TGTGCCAGCAGGACTAGCGGGGGGCAAGAGACCCAGTACTTC
cdr3_aa: CASRTSGGQETQYF

d_call: TRBD1
clone_size: once
v_call: TRBV18
j_call: TRBJ2-5
cdr3_nt: TGTGCCAGCTCACTTTCTACGACAGGGGGAGAGACCCAGTACTTC
cdr3_aa: CASSLSTTGGETQYF

d_call: TRBD1
clone_size: -
v_call: TRBV2
j_call: TRBJ1-6
cdr3_nt: TGTGCCAGCAGTATCCCGGGACAGGATAATTCACCCCTCCACTTT
cdr3_aa: CASSIPGQDNSPLHF

d_call: TRBD2
clone_size: -
v_call: TRBV11-2
j_call: TRBJ2-3
cdr3_nt: TGTGCCAGCAGCTTAGGTAGCGGGGGCACAGATACGCAGTATTTT
cdr3_aa: CASSLGSGGTDTQYF

d_call: -
clone_size: -
v_call: TRBV9
j_call: TRBJ1-1
cdr3_nt: TGTGCCAGCAGCGTAGCTCCAGAGAACACTGAAGCTTTCTTT
cdr3_aa: CASSVAPENTEAFF

d_call: -
clone_size: -
v_call: TRBV7-6
j_call: TRBJ2-7
cdr3_nt: TGTGCCAGCAGCTTAGGGGGCGGCTACGAGCAGTACTTC
cdr3_aa: CASSLGGGYEQYF

d_call: TRBD1
clone_size: -
v_call: TRBV27
j_call: TRBJ1-6
cdr3_nt: TGTGCCAGCACCAGGACAGGGGGGTGGTCACCCCTCCACTTT
cdr3_aa: CASTRTGGWSPLHF

d_call: -
clone_size: -
v_call: TRBV18
j_call: TRBJ1-2
cdr3_nt: TGTGCCAGCTCACCAAATCCCGGGGCCTATGGCTACACCTTC
cdr3_aa: CASSPNPGAYGYTF

d_call: TRBD1
clone_size: -
v_call: TRBV6-5
j_call: TRBJ2-5
cdr3_nt: TGTGCCAGCAGTTACCAGGGGGTGGTTGAGACCCAGTACTTC
cdr3_aa: CASSYQGVVETQYF

d_call: -
clone_size: -
v_call: TRBV18
j_call: TRBJ2-7
cdr3_nt: TGTGCCAGCTCACCAGGGGGAAACTACGAGCAGTACTTC
cdr3_aa: CASSPGGNYEQYF

d_call: -
clone_size: -
v_call: TRBV14
j_call: TRBJ1-6
cdr3_nt: TGTGCCAGCAGCCGGGACGGTAATTCACCCCTCCACTTT
cdr3_aa: CASSRDGNSPLHF

d_call: -
clone_size: -
v_call: TRBV7-9
j_call: TRBJ1-2
cdr3_nt: TGTGCCAGCAGCCCAACAGGGAACTATGGCTACACCTTC
cdr3_aa: CASSPTGNYGYTF

d_call: -
clone_size: -
v_call: TRBV7-7
j_call: TRBJ1-1
cdr3_nt: TGTGCCAGCAGCTTAAGCAGGAACACTGAAGCTTTCTTT
cdr3_aa: CASSLSRNTEAFF

d_call: -
clone_size: -
v_call: TRBV5-8
j_call: TRBJ2-1
cdr3_nt: TGTGCCAGCAGCTTCGCGGGGAGCTCCTACAATGAGCAGTTCTTC
cdr3_aa: CASSFAGSSYNEQFF

d_call: -
clone_size: -
v_call: TRBV30
j_call: TRBJ2-7
cdr3_nt: TGTGCCTGGAGTGTACAAGGGGGGAACTACGAGCAGTACTTC
cdr3_aa: CAWSVQGGNYEQYF

d_call: TRBD1
clone_size: -
v_call: TRBV4-3
j_call: TRBJ2-5
cdr3_nt: TGCGCCAGCAGCCAAGGACAGGGGGACGTAGAGACCCAGTACTTC
cdr3_aa: CASSQGQGDVETQYF

d_call: TRBD1
clone_size: -
v_call: TRBV6-5
j_call: TRBJ1-1
cdr3_nt: TGTGCCAGCAGTTACCTTGGACAGGGTAGTACTGAAGCTTTCTTT
cdr3_aa: CASSYLGQGSTEAFF

d_call: TRBD1
clone_size: once
v_call: TRBV18
j_call: TRBJ1-4
cdr3_nt: TGTGCCAGCTCACCCCTAGGACAGGGGCGAGTAACTAATGAAAAACTGTTTTTT
cdr3_aa: CASSPLGQGRVTNEKLFF

d_call: -
clone_size: -
v_call: TRBV27
j_call: TRBJ1-1
cdr3_nt: TGTGCCAGCAGTTTAGTGGGGAACACTGAAGCTTTCTTT
cdr3_aa: CASSLVGNTEAFF

d_call: -
clone_size: -
v_call: TRBV10-1
j_call: TRBJ2-3
cdr3_nt: TGCGCCAGCAGCCCCGGGGGTCTAGATACGCAGTATTTT
cdr3_aa: CASSPGGLDTQYF

d_call: -
clone_size: -
v_call: TRBV7-9
j_call: TRBJ1-1
cdr3_nt: TGTGCCAGCAGCCCGAAGACGGTGAACACTGAAGCTTTCTTT
cdr3_aa: CASSPKTVNTEAFF

d_call: -
clone_size: -
v_call: TRBV7-3
j_call: TRBJ1-4
cdr3_nt: TGTGCCAGCAGCGCCGACTGGGGTGAAAAACTGTTTTTT
cdr3_aa: CASSADWGEKLFF

d_call: -
clone_size: -
v_call: TRBV5-6
j_call: TRBJ2-7
cdr3_nt: TGTGCCAGCAGCTTGGTTGGGCGGTACTCCTACGAGCAGTACTTC
cdr3_aa: CASSLVGRYSYEQYF

d_call: TRBD1
clone_size: -
v_call: TRBV11-1
j_call: TRBJ1-1
cdr3_nt: TGTGCCAGCACTTTTAACCAGGGGGCCACTGAAGCTTTCTTT
cdr3_aa: CASTFNQGATEAFF

d_call: -
clone_size: -
v_call: TRBV29-1
j_call: TRBJ2-5
cdr3_nt: TGCAGCGTTGAAGGAGGGTCGGAGACCCAGTACTTC
cdr3_aa: CSVEGGSETQYF

d_call: TRBD1
clone_size: -
v_call: TRBV2
j_call: TRBJ1-3
cdr3_nt: TGTGCCAGCAGTGAATTCGGCAGGGGGTCTGGAAACACCATATATTTT
cdr3_aa: CASSEFGRGSGNTIYF

d_call: -
clone_size: once
v_call: TRBV7-8
j_call: TRBJ2-1
cdr3_nt: TGTGCCAGCAGCTTAGCGGGCGCGACCTACAATGAGCAGTTCTTC
cdr3_aa: CASSLAGATYNEQFF

d_call: -
clone_size: many
v_call: TRBV5-6
j_call: TRBJ2-2
cdr3_nt: TGTGCCAGCAGCTTGGGGGTGGACAACGGGGAGCTGTTTTTT
cdr3_aa: CASSLGVDNGELFF

d_call: -
clone_size: -
v_call: TRBV19
j_call: TRBJ1-5
cdr3_nt: TGTGCCAGTAGTATCGGTACAAATAGCAATCAGCCCCAGCATTTT
cdr3_aa: CASSIGTNSNQPQHF

d_call: -
clone_size: -
v_call: TRBV30
j_call: TRBJ1-2
cdr3_nt: TGTGCCTGGAGTGGGGTTCCTAACTATGGCTACACCTTC
cdr3_aa: CAWSGVPNYGYTF

d_call: -
clone_size: -
v_call: TRBV28
j_call: TRBJ2-7
cdr3_nt: TGTGCCAGCAGACCTAGAGCGCGACCACACTACGAGCAGTACTTC
cdr3_aa: CASRPRARPHYEQYF

d_call: -
clone_size: -
v_call: TRBV10-1
j_call: TRBJ2-7
cdr3_nt: TGCGCCAGCAGTGAGGGCAGGGCTATCAACGAGCAGTACTTC
cdr3_aa: CASSEGRAINEQYF

d_call: TRBD1
clone_size: -
v_call: TRBV28
j_call: TRBJ1-2
cdr3_nt: TGTGCCAGCAGTAAGGGACAGGGCGATGGCTACACCTTC
cdr3_aa: CASSKGQGDGYTF

d_call: TRBD2
clone_size: once
v_call: TRBV27
j_call: TRBJ2-7
cdr3_nt: TGTGCCAGCAGTTTAGTGGCTAGCGGGAGGTACGAGCAGTACTTC
cdr3_aa: CASSLVASGRYEQYF

d_call: TRBD2
clone_size: once
v_call: TRBV11-1
j_call: TRBJ2-5
cdr3_nt: TGTGCCAGCAGCCGTGGACTAGATCGAGAGACCCAGTACTTC
cdr3_aa: CASSRGLDRETQYF

d_call: -
clone_size: -
v_call: TRBV9
j_call: TRBJ2-2
cdr3_nt: TGTGCCAGCAGCGTAGACGCGAACACCGGGGAGCTGTTTTTT
cdr3_aa: CASSVDANTGELFF

d_call: TRBD2
clone_size: -
v_call: TRBV6-4
j_call: TRBJ2-5
cdr3_nt: TGTGCCAGCAGTGCGGTCGGGGGGAGCCAAGAGACCCAGTACTTC
cdr3_aa: CASSAVGGSQETQYF

d_call: -
clone_size: -
v_call: TRBV10-1
j_call: TRBJ2-7
cdr3_nt: TGCGCCAGCAGCGCGAAACAGGGCTTGGCTACCTACGAGCAGTACTTC
cdr3_aa: CASSAKQGLATYEQYF

d_call: -
clone_size: -
v_call: TRBV18
j_call: TRBJ2-1
cdr3_nt: TGTGCCAGCTCACCTGGGGCCGAGAAGAGCTCCTACAATGAGCAGTTCTTC
cdr3_aa: CASSPGAEKSSYNEQFF

d_call: -
clone_size: -
v_call: TRBV29-1
j_call: TRBJ2-1
cdr3_nt: TGCAGCGTTGCGAGGCAGGTGGGTGGTGAGCAGTTCTTC
cdr3_aa: CSVARQVGGEQFF

d_call: TRBD1
clone_size: -
v_call: TRBV5-4
j_call: TRBJ1-1
cdr3_nt: TGTGCCAGCAGCTTGGGGGACAGTAGCACTGAAGCTTTCTTT
cdr3_aa: CASSLGDSSTEAFF

d_call: -
clone_size: -
v_call: TRBV5-4
j_call: TRBJ1-2
cdr3_nt: TGTGCCAGCAGCTTGGAAGATCAGGGCGGAGGCTACACCTTC
cdr3_aa: CASSLEDQGGGYTF

d_call: -
clone_size: -
v_call: TRBV15
j_call: TRBJ2-5
cdr3_nt: TGTGCCACCAGCAGAGGTTACCTGGATAAGACCCAGTACTTC
cdr3_aa: CATSRGYLDKTQYF

d_call: TRBD2
clone_size: -
v_call: TRBV2
j_call: TRBJ2-3
cdr3_nt: TGTGCCAGCAGTGTCGGTAGCGGGGCAGATACGCAGTATTTT
cdr3_aa: CASSVGSGADTQYF